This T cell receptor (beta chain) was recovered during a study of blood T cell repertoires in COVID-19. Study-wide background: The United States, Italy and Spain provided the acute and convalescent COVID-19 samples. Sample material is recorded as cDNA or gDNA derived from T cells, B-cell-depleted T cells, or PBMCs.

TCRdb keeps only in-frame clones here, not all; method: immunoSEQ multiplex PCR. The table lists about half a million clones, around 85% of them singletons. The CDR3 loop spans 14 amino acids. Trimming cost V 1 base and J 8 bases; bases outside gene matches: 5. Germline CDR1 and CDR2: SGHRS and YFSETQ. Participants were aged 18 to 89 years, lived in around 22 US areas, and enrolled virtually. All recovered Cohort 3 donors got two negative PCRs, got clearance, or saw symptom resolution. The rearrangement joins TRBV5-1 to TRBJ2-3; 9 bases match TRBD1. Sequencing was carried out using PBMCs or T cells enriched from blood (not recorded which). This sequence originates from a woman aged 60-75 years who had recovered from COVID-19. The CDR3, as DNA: TGCGCCAGCAGCTTGCGGACAGGGGAAGGTACGCAGTATTTT. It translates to CASSLRTGEGTQYF.